A selection of T cell receptor beta chains follows, all from one sample in a study of blood T cell repertoires in COVID-19. Assay: immunoSEQ multiplex PCR; the TCRdb copy retains only in-frame clones and omits some. The sample comprises some 170,000 clones, around 83% of which are singletons, and about 15% rests with the top ten. Material: PBMCs or T cells enriched from blood (not recorded which). These receptors were taken from a man in his forties or fifties who had recovered from COVID-19. Both conserved end residues are part of each CDR3.

TRBV30,TRBJ1-2,CAWTLRSTANYGYTF
TRBV5-1,TRBJ2-6,CASSLGPGQLSNVLTF
TRBV6-5,TRBJ2-4,CASTGTGGENIQYF
TRBV3-1/TRBV3-2,TRBJ2-5,CASSVRETQYF
TRBV7-8,TRBJ2-7,CASSPTGAYEQYF
TRBV6-6,TRBJ2-5,CASSYYGTRQETQYF
TRBV18,TRBJ1-6,CASSPPGQGASPLHF
TRBV6-5,TRBJ1-4,CASGGLSTNEKLFF
TRBV15,TRBJ2-7,CATSVGLAGGNEQYF
TRBV12-2,TRBJ1-2,CASRPPRQGGVRSYGYTF
TRBV11-1,TRBJ1-1,CASSLMRVNTEAFF
TRBV5-1,TRBJ2-6,CASSPRGPPTSGANVLTF
TRBV18,TRBJ1-1,CASSPGTGPTEAFF
TRBV6-8,TRBJ1-5,CASSPVRAYSNQPQHF
TRBV3-1/TRBV3-2,TRBJ2-1,CASSQAGSYNEQFF
TRBV3-1/TRBV3-2,TRBJ1-6,CASATGRNSPLHF